These T cell receptor beta chains were read from a single sample in a study of identifying expanded T cells in peripheral blood. Assay used: immunoSEQ multiplex PCR; TCRdb lists only in-frame clones, some missing. Of around 90,000 clones listed, approximately 88% are singletons. The material sequenced was blood. The receptors here all came from a person aged 18 to 75 in good health. The CDR3 runs from the conserved cysteine through the conserved F or W. The D gene is left open where the match is weak. Not all rows give a size; the values are once, few, many and, for expanded clones, a class.

clone_size d_call j_call v_call cdr3_aa cdr3_nt
. TRBD2 TRBJ2-3 TRBV28 CASSSLAGVADTQYF TGTGCCAGCAGCTCTCTAGCGGGAGTAGCAGATACGCAGTATTTT
. . TRBJ2-2 TRBV7-9 CASITVTSNTGELFF TGTGCCAGCATCACCGTAACATCGAACACCGGGGAGCTGTTTTTT
. TRBD1 TRBJ1-2 TRBV29-1 CSVTGDGGYTF TGCAGCGTTACAGGGGATGGGGGCTACACCTTC
. . TRBJ1-4 TRBV4-1 CASSPGQPGNEKLFF TGCGCCAGCAGCCCAGGACAACCGGGGAATGAAAAACTGTTTTTT
. TRBD2 TRBJ2-1 TRBV5-1 CASSLGGLASNEQFF TGCGCCAGCAGCTTGGGGGGACTAGCTTCGAATGAGCAGTTCTTC
. . TRBJ2-3 TRBV6-6 CASRGPRGERTDTQYF TGTGCCAGCAGGGGCCCCCGTGGGGAGCGCACAGATACGCAGTATTTT
. TRBD1 TRBJ1-2 TRBV13 CASSLTVSGTVNYGYTF TGTGCCAGCAGCCTAACTGTCTCCGGGACAGTAAACTATGGCTACACCTTC
once . TRBJ2-7 TRBV10-2 CASSGLGLDRYEQYF TGCGCCAGCAGTGGATTAGGACTGGACCGCTACGAGCAGTACTTC
. TRBD1 TRBJ1-2 TRBV6-5 CASSSQGGPNYGYTF TGTGCCAGCAGTTCACAGGGGGGACCTAACTATGGCTACACCTTC
. TRBD1 TRBJ2-2 TRBV2 CASSGDRVAGELFF TGTGCCAGCAGTGGGGACAGGGTCGCCGGGGAGCTGTTTTTT
. . TRBJ1-3 TRBV6-5 CASRARGIGNTIYF TGTGCCAGCAGGGCGAGGGGAATCGGAAACACCATATATTTT
. . TRBJ1-5 TRBV28 CASSLTGPYQPQHF TGTGCCAGCAGTTTGACAGGCCCCTATCAGCCCCAGCATTTT
. TRBD2 TRBJ2-5 TRBV7-3 CASSLSSGVGETQYF TGTGCCAGCAGCTTATCTAGCGGGGTCGGGGAGACCCAGTACTTC
. . TRBJ1-4 TRBV5-8 CASSLVAAGNEKLFF TGTGCCAGCAGCTTGGTTGCGGCAGGGAATGAAAAACTGTTTTTT
. . TRBJ2-7 TRBV6-1 CASTKDTAYEQYF TGTGCCAGCACAAAAGACACGGCCTACGAGCAGTACTTC
. TRBD2 TRBJ2-1 TRBV6-5 CASSSGIPYNEQFF TGTGCCAGCAGTAGCGGGATCCCTTACAATGAGCAGTTCTTC
. . TRBJ1-5 TRBV9 CASSVGAGGNQPQHF TGTGCCAGCAGCGTAGGGGCTGGGGGCAATCAGCCCCAGCATTTT
. . TRBJ1-4 TRBV18 CASSREATNEKLFF TGTGCCAGCTCACGTGAAGCAACTAATGAAAAACTGTTTTTT
. . TRBJ1-1 TRBV2 CASSEFPGVAFF TGTGCCAGCAGTGAGTTCCCAGGGGTTGCTTTCTTT
. TRBD2 TRBJ2-7 TRBV29-1 CSVDGGSSKQYF TGCAGCGTTGACGGCGGGAGTTCTAAGCAGTACTTC
. . TRBJ1-3 TRBV27 CASSLSGTYGNTIYF TGTGCCAGCAGTTTATCAGGGACGTATGGAAACACCATATATTTT
. . TRBJ1-1 TRBV29-1 CSGRQADTEAFF TGCAGCGGCAGGCAGGCGGACACTGAAGCTTTCTTT
. . TRBJ2-1 TRBV7-9 CASSLGIREQFF TGTGCCAGCAGCTTAGGCATTCGGGAGCAGTTCTTC
. . TRBJ1-1 TRBV5-4 CASSPPRGMNTEAFF TGTGCCAGCAGCCCCCCCCGGGGGATGAACACTGAAGCTTTCTTT
. . TRBJ2-3 TRBV9 CASSPLGTDTQYF TGTGCCAGCAGCCCTCTTGGCACAGATACGCAGTATTTT
. TRBD2 TRBJ2-1 TRBV5-4 CASSFPSGANEQFF TGTGCCAGCAGCTTCCCTAGCGGCGCCAATGAGCAGTTCTTC
. TRBD1 TRBJ2-7 TRBV7-3 CASSLTAGGSEQYF TGTGCCAGCAGCTTAACGGCAGGGGGCAGCGAGCAGTACTTC
. . TRBJ1-1 TRBV9 CASSADPEPNTEAFF TGTGCCAGCAGCGCCGACCCGGAACCGAACACTGAAGCTTTCTTT
. . TRBJ2-2 TRBV2 CASSESGIPNTGELFF TGTGCCAGCAGTGAGTCTGGGATCCCAAACACCGGGGAGCTGTTTTTT